Sequencing of this TCR beta chain was carried out in a study of cytomegalovirus exposure and HLA in healthy donors. Findings and limits, study-wide: In a later analysis, a missense DCLRE1C variant was linked to TCR beta V- and J-gene trimming.

Remarks on this clone: Its antigen is unknown.

The PCR used 60 Vbeta and 13 Jbeta primers. Source study methods: In a later analysis, 60 million to 90 million unique TCR beta chains included roughly 11 million shared by two or more donors. TCRdb's copy holds only in-frame clones and misses some; the assay was immunoSEQ multiplex PCR. V, J and clone size were drawn from that table, and D and trimming were deduced from the DNA. The table includes 130,000 to 150,000 clones, around 76% detected once. This CDR3 has 16 residues. Sequencing input: PBMCs. The rearrangement uses TRBV21-1 and TRBJ2-7; TRBD2 is the table's D call, not checked against the DNA. TRBV21-1 is a pseudogene. The origin of this receptor is a male donor in good health and CMV-seronegative. The CDR3: CASSTQLAGVDYEQYF. The DNA for the CDR3 is TGTGCCAGCAGCACCCAACTAGCGGGAGTAGACTACGAGCAGTACTTC.